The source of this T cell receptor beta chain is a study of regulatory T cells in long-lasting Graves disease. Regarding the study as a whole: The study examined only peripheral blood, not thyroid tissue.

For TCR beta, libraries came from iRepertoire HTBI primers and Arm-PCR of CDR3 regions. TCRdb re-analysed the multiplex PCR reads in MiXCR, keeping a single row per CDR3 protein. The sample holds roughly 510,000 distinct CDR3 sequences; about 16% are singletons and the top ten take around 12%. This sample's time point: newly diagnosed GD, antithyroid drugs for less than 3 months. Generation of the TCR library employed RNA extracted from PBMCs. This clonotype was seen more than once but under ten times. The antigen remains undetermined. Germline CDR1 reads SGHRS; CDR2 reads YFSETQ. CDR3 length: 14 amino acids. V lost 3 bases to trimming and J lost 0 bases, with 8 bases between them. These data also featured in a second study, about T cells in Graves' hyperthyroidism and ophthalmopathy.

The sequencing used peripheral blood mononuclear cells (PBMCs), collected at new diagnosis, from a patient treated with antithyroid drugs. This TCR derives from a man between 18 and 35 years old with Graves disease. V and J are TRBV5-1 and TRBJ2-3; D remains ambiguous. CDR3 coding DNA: TGCGCCAGCAGCTCAACCTTGAGCACAGATACGCAGTATTTT. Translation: CASSSTLSTDTQYF. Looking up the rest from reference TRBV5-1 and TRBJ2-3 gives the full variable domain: KAGVTQTPRYLIKTRGQQVTLSCSPISGHRSVSWYQQTPGQGLQFLFEYFSETQRNKGNFPGRFSGRQFSNSRSEMNVSTLELGDSALYLCASSSTLSTDTQYFGPGTRLTVL.